This TCR beta chain was recovered during a study of monozygotic twins with cystic fibrosis. Produced via immunoSEQ multiplex PCR; TCRdb's table is partial and in-frame only. The sample lists 20,000 to 25,000 clones; approximately 97% were seen once. On this clone: What it binds is unknown.

Overall study findings and caveats: Nucleotide-identical clonotype sharing was significantly higher within monozygotic CF twin pairs than between unrelated CF individuals. Low clonality (median roughly 0.009) suggested a mostly naive repertoire.

The sequencing sample was made of blood. This TCR was sampled from a girl aged 10 to 17 with cystic fibrosis.

CDR3 in amino acids: CASSRSNTEAFF. CDR3 bases: TGTGCCAGCAGCCGCAGCAACACTGAAGCTTTCTTT. The chain couples TRBV5-4 to TRBJ1-1; D unresolved. V was cut by 4 bases and J by 2 bases, with 6 bases left in between. The CDR3 is made up of 12 amino acids. Germline V gene lookup returns CDR1 SGHNT and CDR2 YYREEE (reference sequence).